This T cell receptor (beta chain) was captured by sequencing in a study of T cell responses to AZD1222 COVID-19 vaccine. Unmatched junction bases numbered 14, after V lost 5 bases and J lost 4 bases. The CDR3 length is 17 residues. Germline assignment: CDR1 MNHEY and CDR2 SMNVEV (reference sequence). Assay: immunoSEQ multiplex PCR; the TCRdb copy retains only in-frame clones and omits some. The repertoire holds under 150,000 clones, with nearly 95% as singletons. This clone was observed a few times. Material: peripheral blood, obtained 28 days after the second AZD1222 dose. The receptor was isolated from an adult who received the AZD1222 COVID-19 vaccine. The chain recombines TRBV27 with TRBJ1-2; the match to TRBD1 covers 9 bases. The DNA for the CDR3 is TGTGCCAGCAGTCACTCCTCGACAGGGGGGTTTGCCTATGGCTACACCTTC. This gives the protein CASSHSSTGGFAYGYTF.